This TCR beta chain emerged from a study of T cells in localized non-small cell lung cancer. Points from the study as a whole: Appearances in adjacent lung were noted for a median approximately 50 of the top 100 tumor clones. T cell clonality was highest in uninvolved adjacent lung, above tumor.

Libraries were prepared by immunoSEQ multiplex PCR; TCRdb keeps only in-frame clonotypes and omits some of them. The sample includes some 78,000 clones, 84% seen only once; the top ten take about 2.7%. The germline V gene encodes CDR1 SQVTM and CDR2 ANQGSEA. Trimming cost V 4 bases and J 1 base, with 11 bases left between them. The CDR3 runs 14 residues. This clone was detected a few times. Its antigen is undetermined. The receptor's source is a man between 40 and 70 years old with stage I lung adenocarcinoma. The specimen was peripheral blood, collected before any cancer treatment. The chain recombines TRBV29-1 with TRBJ1-5, with D uncertain. This chain's CDR3 is CSVGGDTSNQPQHF. DNA for the CDR3: TGCAGCGTTGGTGGCGACACCAGCAATCAGCCCCAGCATTTT.